This TCR beta chain was obtained from a study of T cells in Graves' hyperthyroidism and ophthalmopathy. Of note for this clonotype: Its antigen remains unidentified.

RNA transcripts yielded amplified TCR beta CDR3 regions. HTBI primers were the set used in a first-round RT-PCR of the TCR CDR3. TCRdb reprocessed the multiplex PCR reads via MiXCR and lists one record per CDR3 protein. This repertoire shows more than 300,000 distinct CDR3 sequences, 15% to 20% found once; its top ten account for roughly 35%. Study-level findings and limits: The model foresaw ophthalmopathy a median around 6.8 months prior to onset.

The receptor was derived from a woman between 25 and 40 years old with Graves' hyperthyroidism that later progressed to Graves' ophthalmopathy. What was sequenced was blood.

Here the CDR3 reads CASSQSRVRQPQHF. The DNA for the CDR3 is TGCGCCAGCAGCCAATCGAGGGTCCGGCAGCCCCAGCATTTT. The V and J genes are TRBV4-1 and TRBJ1-5; D gene uncertain. Germline CDR1 reads MGHRA; CDR2 reads YSYEKL. This CDR3 contains 14 residues. V lost 2 bases to trimming and J lost 7 bases, with 12 bases between them.